The sequence of this TCR beta chain was determined in a study of blood T cell repertoires in COVID-19 (dated by TCRdb to 2019 to 2021). Some background on the complete study: The collaborator samples originated in the United States, Italy and Spain and spanned the acute and convalescent phases of COVID-19. The material from the prospective study consisted of cDNA or gDNA derived from T cells, B-cell-depleted T cells, or PBMCs. Deeply sampled blood TCRbeta repertoires from subjects exposed to, actively infected with, or recovered from COVID-19 were included in the dataset. The repertoires were released in a freely available public database meant as a resource for research on the immune response to SARS-CoV-2. The samples were drawn from the first 160 participants of the ongoing ImmuneRACE study and from roughly 1,300 subjects provided by 6 global collaborators. Sample metadata almost always included a de-identified subject ID, COVID-19 status, age in years and sex. Where available, HLA class I and class II types were obtained from metadata supplied by the sample provider rather than from assay-based typing.

Collaborating institutions collected whole blood in K2EDTA tubes following their own protocols. For TCRbeta analysis, collaborator samples were shipped as frozen whole blood, as isolated PBMCs, or as DNA extracted from either sample type. The immunoSEQ Assay, a bias-controlled multiplex PCR, was used to amplify TCRbeta CDR3 regions from genomic DNA. The published analysis was carried out like this. Within the assay, amplification of reference gene primers was used to estimate how many nucleated cells each sample contained. To quantify the absolute abundance of each unique TCRbeta CDR3 rearrangement, sequence reads were collapsed and filtered. For each sample, productive Simpson clonality was calculated as the square root of Simpson's diversity index over productive rearrangements. TCRdb obtained this table from immuneACCESS and retained in-frame rearrangements with V and J assigned. These tables miss some clones; where compared with another copy, unresolved V genes account for less than half of the shortfall, and the remainder is unexplained. The V and J calls and the clone size are those of that table, but D and trimming were determined from the DNA. The sample table lists 60,000 to 95,000 clones, about 90% of them with a count of one. In total, the top ten clones hold roughly 6% of the sample.

General findings and caveats noted by the study authors: Clinical and demographic metadata were provided uncurated, with the amount varying by source and participant.

On this clone itself: The target of this receptor is not known. No much larger clone exists at a distance of one base, and base qualities are not known.

Material: peripheral blood. This receptor was taken from a human donor in a cohort sampled during active COVID-19.

The DNA sequence is TGTGCCAGCAGTGAAAGCTCAGGGGGGCTTGGAGAAAAACTGTTTTTT. The translation is CASSESSGGLGEKLFF. In this chain, TRBV2 is recombined with TRBJ1-4; 7 bases in the middle match TRBD1. The germline V gene provides CDR1 SNHLY and CDR2 FYNNEI. Inclusive of the bounding cysteine and phenylalanine, the CDR3 is 16 residues long. The kept DNA is CDR3 alone, 48 bases in frame from the first base. Trimmed from V: 2 bases; trimmed from J: 8 bases; junction bases lacking a gene match: 11.